Here is one T cell receptor beta chain with its context. Libraries were prepared by immunoSEQ multiplex PCR; TCRdb keeps only in-frame clonotypes and omits some of them. The table shows about 410,000 clones, with approximately 90% occurring only once. The sample is drawn from a study of blood T cell repertoires in COVID-19. The TCR sequence derives from a woman between 25 and 40 years old with active or convalescent COVID-19. Material: peripheral blood.

CDR3 amino acids: CAWSVLRAGAQYF. The CDR3, as DNA: TGTGCCTGGAGTGTTTTGAGGGCGGGGGCGCAGTATTTT. The V call is TRBV30, the J call TRBJ2-3, with TRBD2 identical over 7 bases. Germline values: CDR1 GTSNPN, CDR2 SVGIG (reference sequence). V dropped 0 bases and J dropped 10; count of bases not matched to a gene: 7. The CDR3 has 13 amino acids.